A selection of T cell receptor beta chains follows, all from one sample in a study of cytomegalovirus exposure and HLA in healthy donors. Profiled with immunoSEQ multiplex PCR; TCRdb holds only in-frame clones, not every one. The sample includes 150,000 to 200,000 clones, 80% to 90% of them seen just once. The source material was PBMCs. These receptors were taken from a woman in her twenties or thirties in good health and CMV-seronegative. Each CDR3 is given with its conserved first and last residue. A D gene is named only where the DNA matches it firmly. The size of a clone is reported for some rows only, either as once, few or many, or as a class for expanded clones.

CDR3 length | clone size | D gene | J gene | V gene | CDR3 DNA | CDR3 protein
12 | . | . | TRBJ2-1 | TRBV4-1 | TGCGCCAGCAGCCAACGGCAGGATGAGCAGTTCTTC | CASSQRQDEQFF
13 | . | TRBD1 | TRBJ2-7 | TRBV6-1 | TGTGCCAGCAGTGAACTGACAGGGGGTCGGCAGTACTTC | CASSELTGGRQYF
16 | . | TRBD2 | TRBJ2-7 | TRBV2 | TGTGCCAGCAGAGGAGCCCTTGGACTAGGCTCCTACGAGCAGTACTTC | CASRGALGLGSYEQYF
13 | . | TRBD1 | TRBJ1-5 | TRBV2 | TGTGCCAGCAGTCGGACAGGGGATCAGCCCCAGCATTTT | CASSRTGDQPQHF
17 | . | . | TRBJ1-3 | TRBV5-4 | TGTGCCAGCAGCGGCAGTCGGGGGTTGGAATACGGAAACACCATATATTTT | CASSGSRGLEYGNTIYF
16 | . | . | TRBJ1-5 | TRBV10-3 | TGTGCCATCAGTAACCGGTTAACTCGTGGCAATCAGCCCCAGCATTTT | CAISNRLTRGNQPQHF
13 | . | . | TRBJ1-5 | TRBV7-8 | TGTGCCAGCAGCTTAGTGGACCATCAGCCCCAGCATTTT | CASSLVDHQPQHF
14 | . | TRBD1 | TRBJ1-1 | TRBV7-2 | TGTGCCAGCAGCTTCGACAGGGGGCTCACTGAAGCTTTCTTT | CASSFDRGLTEAFF
15 | . | . | TRBJ2-3 | TRBV5-6 | TGTGCCAGCAGCTTGAGTCCGGGGCCCACAGATACGCAGTATTTT | CASSLSPGPTDTQYF
15 | . | . | TRBJ1-4 | TRBV15 | TGTGCCACCAGCAGAGATCGGGGGCGTAATGAAAAACTGTTTTTT | CATSRDRGRNEKLFF
14 | few | . | TRBJ2-7 | TRBV6-1 | TGTGCCAGCAGGGAGGAGGGGGGATCCAACGAGCAGTACTTC | CASREEGGSNEQYF
12 | . | TRBD1 | TRBJ2-1 | TRBV5-1 | TGCGCCAGCAGCACCGGGACAGGGGGCTCGTTCTTC | CASSTGTGGSFF
15 | once | . | TRBJ1-4 | TRBV6-5 | TGTGCCAGCAGTTCCGATTTGGGCACTAATGAAAAACTGTTTTTT | CASSSDLGTNEKLFF
15 | . | . | TRBJ1-4 | TRBV18 | TGTGCCAGCTCACCGAGGACAGAACCTAATGAAAAACTGTTTTTT | CASSPRTEPNEKLFF
14 | . | . | TRBJ1-1 | TRBV18 | TGTGCCAGCTCGAGAAGCGGGCCAGACACTGAAGCTTTCTTT | CASSRSGPDTEAFF
13 | . | . | TRBJ2-1 | TRBV5-1 | TGCGCCAGCTTGGGCGGAGACTACAATGAGCAGTTCTTC | CASLGGDYNEQFF
14 | . | . | TRBJ2-5 | TRBV5-1 | TGCGCCAGCAGCTTGGGAACCTCCGTGGAGACCCAGTACTTC | CASSLGTSVETQYF
16 | . | . | TRBJ2-2 | TRBV14 | TGTGCCAGCAGCCTGTCTAGTAACGCGGGGACCGGGGAGCTGTTTTTT | CASSLSSNAGTGELFF
14 | few | . | TRBJ2-7 | TRBV2 | TGTGCCAGCAGGTCCGGGGTTTCAGTTTACGAGCAGTACTTC | CASRSGVSVYEQYF
15 | . | TRBD1 | TRBJ1-2 | TRBV6-5 | TGTGCCAGCAGTCCTATGGGGACAGGGCGGTATGGCTACACCTTC | CASSPMGTGRYGYTF